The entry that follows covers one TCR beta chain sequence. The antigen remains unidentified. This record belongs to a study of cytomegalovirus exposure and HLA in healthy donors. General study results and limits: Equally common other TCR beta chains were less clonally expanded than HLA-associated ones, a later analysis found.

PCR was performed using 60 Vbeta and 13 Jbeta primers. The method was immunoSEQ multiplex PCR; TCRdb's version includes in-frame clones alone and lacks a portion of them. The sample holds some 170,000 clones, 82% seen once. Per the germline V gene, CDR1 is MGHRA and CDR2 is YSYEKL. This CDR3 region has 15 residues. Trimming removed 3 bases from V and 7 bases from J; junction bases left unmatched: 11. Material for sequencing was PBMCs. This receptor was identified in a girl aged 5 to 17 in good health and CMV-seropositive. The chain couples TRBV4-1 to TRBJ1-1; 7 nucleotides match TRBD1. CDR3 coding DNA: TGCGCCAGCAGCCAGATCTACAGGGGCCGGATTGAAGCTTTCTTT. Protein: CASSQIYRGRIEAFF.